The rows below give T cell receptor beta chains drawn from one sample of a study of blood T cell repertoires in COVID-19. Only in-frame clones appear in the TCRdb table, and some are missing; sequencing was by immunoSEQ multiplex PCR. Of 250,000 or so clones listed, 88% are singletons. Specimen: peripheral blood. All receptors derive from a woman aged 60-70 years with acute or convalescent COVID-19. The CDR3 runs from the conserved cysteine through the conserved F or W. D genes are given only for firm matches. Only some rows state a clone size, as once, few, many or a class for expanded clones.

>TRBV6-2/TRBV6-3|.|TRBJ2-3|.
CASSYGRVGTDTQYF
TGTGCCAGCAGTTACGGCAGGGTGGGTACAGATACGCAGTATTTT
>TRBV9|.|TRBJ1-2|TRBD1
CASSGLPGGNYGYTF
TGTGCCAGCAGCGGCCTACCAGGGGGCAACTATGGCTACACCTTC
>TRBV28|.|TRBJ2-7|TRBD2
CASSFRLADEQYF
TGTGCCAGCAGTTTTCGGCTAGCGGACGAGCAGTACTTC
>TRBV7-8|.|TRBJ1-5|.
CASSLGTGNSNQPQHF
TGTGCCAGCAGCTTAGGTACAGGAAATAGCAATCAGCCCCAGCATTTT
>TRBV7-2|once|TRBJ1-5|TRBD1
CASSIPVTGGRQPQHF
TGTGCCAGCAGCATTCCGGTGACAGGGGGCCGTCAGCCCCAGCATTTT
>TRBV7-2|.|TRBJ2-1|TRBD2
CASSLYRLADEQFF
TGTGCCAGCAGCTTATACAGGCTAGCGGATGAGCAGTTCTTC
>TRBV7-9|.|TRBJ1-4|TRBD1
CASSQPTGSGEKLFF
TGTGCCAGCAGCCAGCCGACAGGGTCGGGTGAAAAACTGTTTTTT
>TRBV19|.|TRBJ2-3|TRBD2
CASSSRPPTGGWTDTQYF
TGTGCCAGTAGTTCGCGTCCGCCGACGGGGGGTTGGACAGATACGCAGTATTTT
>TRBV3-1/TRBV3-2|once|TRBJ1-3|.
CASSQGYRAGNTIYF
TGTGCCAGCAGCCAAGGATACAGGGCAGGAAACACCATATATTTT
>TRBV6-5|.|TRBJ2-5|TRBD1
CASSYGQGRETQYF
TGTGCCAGCAGTTATGGACAGGGGAGGGAGACCCAGTACTTC
>TRBV10-1|.|TRBJ2-1|TRBD2
CASSESKLALNNEQFF
TGCGCCAGCAGTGAGTCGAAACTAGCGCTAAACAATGAGCAGTTCTTC
>TRBV15|once|TRBJ2-4|TRBD2
CATSGLAGGAKNIQYF
TGTGCCACCAGCGGACTAGCGGGGGGGGCCAAAAACATTCAGTACTTC
>TRBV25-1|.|TRBJ1-2|.
CASSVLGHGDLGYTF
TGTGCCAGCAGTGTCTTAGGACACGGAGATTTAGGCTACACCTTC
>TRBV5-1|.|TRBJ1-2|TRBD1
CASSSGQGAWDGYTF
TGCGCCAGCAGCTCGGGACAGGGGGCCTGGGATGGCTACACCTTC
>TRBV6-5|.|TRBJ1-2|TRBD1
CASSYSGQASPYGYTF
TGTGCCAGCAGTTACTCCGGACAGGCTTCACCCTATGGCTACACCTTC
>TRBV6-5|.|TRBJ1-2|TRBD1
CASNRGQGYGYTF
TGTGCCAGCAATAGGGGGCAAGGATATGGCTACACCTTC
>TRBV7-3|.|TRBJ2-7|.
CASSPRDKPYEQYF
TGTGCCAGCAGCCCCCGGGACAAGCCCTACGAGCAGTACTTC
>TRBV30|.|TRBJ1-1|.
CAWSVARLNTEAFF
TGTGCCTGGAGTGTAGCCAGGTTGAACACTGAAGCTTTCTTT
>TRBV7-2|.|TRBJ1-4|.
CASSFRGNEKLFF
TGTGCCAGCAGCTTCCGGGGAAATGAAAAACTGTTTTTT
>TRBV12-3/TRBV12-4|once|TRBJ1-1|.
CASSFIGNTEAFF
TGTGCCAGCAGTTTTATTGGCAACACTGAAGCTTTCTTT
>TRBV4-1|.|TRBJ2-2|TRBD2
CASSQEGRGITGELFF
TGCGCCAGCAGCCAAGAGGGGAGGGGAATCACCGGGGAGCTGTTTTTT
>TRBV18|.|TRBJ1-5|TRBD1
CASSPAGQGGQPQHF
TGTGCCAGCTCACCAGCGGGACAGGGTGGACAGCCCCAGCATTTT
>TRBV4-1|.|TRBJ2-5|TRBD1
CASSQDYGQGAGETQYF
TGCGCCAGCAGCCAAGATTATGGGCAGGGGGCAGGGGAGACCCAGTACTTC
>TRBV2|.|TRBJ1-1|.
CASSGRGEEAFF
TGTGCCAGCAGTGGCCGCGGGGAAGAAGCTTTCTTT
>TRBV28|.|TRBJ2-4|.
CASSRERNIQYF
TGTGCCAGCAGTCGGGAAAGAAACATTCAGTACTTC
>TRBV4-1|.|TRBJ2-2|.
CASSPGLGPAGELFF
TGCGCCAGCAGCCCCGGACTTGGACCCGCCGGGGAGCTGTTTTTT
>TRBV27|once|TRBJ2-2|.
CASRRPSTGELFF
TGTGCCAGCAGGAGGCCGAGCACCGGGGAGCTGTTTTTT
>TRBV24-1|.|TRBJ2-1|TRBD2
CATSDPSGLAGEQFF
TGTGCCACCAGTGACCCCTCTGGGCTAGCGGGGGAGCAGTTCTTC
>TRBV10-3|once|TRBJ2-7|.
CAISGNGEQYF
TGTGCCATCAGTGGAAACGGCGAGCAGTACTTC
>TRBV5-1|.|TRBJ2-1|TRBD1
CASSLGTGSYNEQFF
TGCGCCAGCAGCTTAGGGACAGGGTCCTACAATGAGCAGTTCTTC
>TRBV12-3/TRBV12-4|few|TRBJ1-2|.
CASSLVAGDGYTF
TGTGCCAGCAGTTTAGTGGCAGGGGATGGCTACACCTTC
>TRBV10-3|.|TRBJ1-5|.
CAISEYTVYQPQHF
TGTGCCATCAGTGAGTACACCGTTTATCAGCCCCAGCATTTT
>TRBV24-1|.|TRBJ1-2|.
CATYHRGRVNYGYTF
TGTGCCACCTACCATCGAGGCAGGGTTAACTATGGCTACACCTTC
>TRBV28|.|TRBJ1-4|TRBD1
CASSLGQTNEKLFF
TGTGCCAGCAGTTTGGGACAGACGAATGAAAAACTGTTTTTT
>TRBV6-2/TRBV6-3|.|TRBJ2-3|TRBD2
CASSFGGSGGTDTQYF
TGTGCCAGCAGTTTTGGCGGGAGCGGGGGCACAGATACGCAGTATTTT
>TRBV6-5|.|TRBJ2-3|.
CASRLSGYTDTQYF
TGTGCCAGCAGACTGAGCGGCTACACAGATACGCAGTATTTT
>TRBV30|once|TRBJ1-1|.
CAWSVLRFSNEERWAFF
TGTGCCTGGAGTGTACTCCGATTCTCTAACGAAGAGAGGTGGGCTTTCTTT
>TRBV5-1|.|TRBJ2-2|.
CASSLGRPTTGELFF
TGCGCCAGCAGCTTGGGGCGGCCGACCACCGGGGAGCTGTTTTTT
>TRBV14|few|TRBJ1-2|TRBD1
CASSQGTGVFGYTF
TGTGCCAGCAGCCAAGGGACAGGGGTTTTTGGCTACACCTTC
>TRBV7-2|.|TRBJ2-1|TRBD2
CASSRAGGSLAGMNEQFF
TGTGCCAGCAGCCGGGCAGGGGGAAGTCTAGCGGGGATGAATGAGCAGTTCTTC
>TRBV27|.|TRBJ2-3|.
CASSSVGGSTDTQYF
TGTGCCAGCAGCTCGGTAGGGGGAAGCACAGATACGCAGTATTTT
>TRBV19|.|TRBJ2-5|.
CASSPPSGHPQETQYF
TGTGCCAGTAGTCCCCCATCGGGACACCCACAAGAGACCCAGTACTTC
>TRBV19|.|TRBJ2-7|.
CASSIEGQGGHEQYF
TGTGCCAGTAGTATAGAAGGCCAGGGAGGCCACGAGCAGTACTTC
>TRBV9|.|TRBJ1-1|.
CASSVAPNTEAFF
TGTGCCAGCAGCGTAGCTCCTAACACTGAAGCTTTCTTT
>TRBV3-1/TRBV3-2|.|TRBJ2-3|TRBD2
CASSSLAPLGNTQYF
TGTGCCAGCAGCTCACTAGCGCCCCTGGGGAATACGCAGTATTTT
>TRBV7-2|.|TRBJ1-5|.
CASSSQATGGNQPQHF
TGTGCCAGCAGCTCACAGGCGACCGGAGGCAATCAGCCCCAGCATTTT
>TRBV28|.|TRBJ1-2|TRBD1
CASSTGTDAYGYTF
TGTGCCAGCAGTACAGGGACAGATGCCTATGGCTACACCTTC
>TRBV5-1|.|TRBJ2-7|.
CASSLGTAFYEQYF
TGCGCCAGCAGCTTGGGGACAGCGTTCTACGAGCAGTACTTC
>TRBV6-6|.|TRBJ1-3|.
CASNMEPFSGNTIYF
TGTGCCAGCAATATGGAGCCGTTCTCTGGAAACACCATATATTTT
>TRBV5-1|.|TRBJ1-1|.
CASVRGTGNTEAFF
TGCGCCAGTGTAAGGGGAACAGGAAACACTGAAGCTTTCTTT
>TRBV2|.|TRBJ2-2|.
CASKLRVGELFF
TGTGCCAGCAAACTCAGGGTCGGGGAGCTGTTTTTT
>TRBV7-9|.|TRBJ2-3|TRBD1
CASSPGTVSTDTQYF
TGTGCCAGCAGCCCGGGGACAGTTAGCACAGATACGCAGTATTTT